The clone carrying this T cell receptor (beta chain) showed up just a few times. Its antigen is as yet unknown. The data derive from a study of somatic mutations in cytotoxic T cells in rheumatoid arthritis. The wider study: Patient blood, which was peripheral blood collected as 30 ml EDTA, was drawn right after diagnosis and before any treatment started.

Study-level points and caveats: Slight underrepresentation of TRBV07 in rheumatoid arthritis patients was not adjusted for multiple comparisons. Rheumatoid arthritis patients showed CD8+ clonality increasing with age, unlike healthy controls. Significant differences in CD8+ T-cell clonality were not found between rheumatoid arthritis patients and healthy controls (age-matched).

CDR3 length equals 18 residues. Germline loops: CDR1 MDHEN, CDR2 SYDVKM. Losses at the gene ends were 0 bases for V and 1 base for J; bases not matched to a gene: 9. Produced via immunoSEQ multiplex PCR; TCRdb's table is partial and in-frame only. The table shows 14,000 or so clones, with approximately 75% occurring only once. Sequenced material: CD8+ T cells sorted from blood. This TCR came from an adult with rheumatoid arthritis. The rearrangement links TRBV28 to TRBJ2-7; the match to TRBD2 covers 10 bases. CDR3 coding DNA: TGTGCCAGCAGTTTATGGGCTGGACTAGCGGTAGGATCCTACGAGCAGTACTTC. This translates into CASSLWAGLAVGSYEQYF.